These T cell receptor beta chains were read from a single sample in a study of identical twins. Using its own MiXCR run on the 5' RACE reads, TCRdb lists one record per CDR3 protein. The sample lists roughly 750,000 distinct CDR3 sequences, approximately 22% occurring once. This same sample was also part of a study on T cells expressing NK-cell markers.

Material for sequencing was PBMCs. The receptors originated from a woman under 30 in good health. Each CDR3 is given with its conserved first and last residue. The D gene is left open where the match is weak. Clone sizes are given selectively: once, few, many, or a class where the clone is expanded.

v_gene	len	d_gene	abundance	j_gene	CDR3aa	CDR3nt
TRBV20-1	14	TRBD2	.	TRBJ2-5	CSAPHSSGAETQYF	TGCAGTGCTCCTCACTCTAGCGGGGCAGAGACCCAGTACTTC
TRBV7-3	16	.	.	TRBJ2-1	CASSLMPGILYNEQFF	TGTGCCAGCAGCTTAATGCCCGGGATCCTCTACAATGAGCAGTTCTTC
TRBV20-1	14	TRBD2	.	TRBJ2-7	CSALLAGVQGEQYF	TGCAGTGCTTTACTAGCGGGAGTACAGGGCGAGCAGTACTTC
TRBV20-1	16	TRBD2	.	TRBJ2-3	CSARPPLGAGADTQYF	TGCAGTGCTAGACCCCCCTTAGGGGCGGGAGCTGATACGCAGTATTTT
TRBV10-2	15	TRBD2	.	TRBJ2-7	CASSEVPSGRYEQYF	TGCGCCAGCAGTGAGGTCCCTAGCGGGAGATACGAGCAGTACTTC
TRBV29-1	11	.	few	TRBJ1-1	CSVEDAKGAFF	TGCAGCGTTGAAGATGCGAAGGGAGCTTTCTTT
TRBV5-8	14	TRBD2	.	TRBJ2-2	CASSLGLVSGELFF	TGTGCCAGCAGCCTGGGACTAGTATCCGGGGAGCTGTTTTTT
TRBV7-9	16	TRBD2	.	TRBJ2-1	CASSRLVGTSYTEQFF	TGTGCCAGCAGCCGATTGGTAGGGACTAGTTATACTGAGCAGTTCTTC
TRBV20-1	14	.	.	TRBJ2-7	CSARDTSLTYEQYF	TGCAGTGCTAGAGATACAAGCCTGACCTACGAGCAGTACTTC
TRBV7-8	11	.	.	TRBJ1-1	CASSLESEAFF	TGTGCCAGCAGCTTAGAGAGTGAAGCTTTCTTT
TRBV10-3	15	.	many	TRBJ2-1	CAISEFMGEDPEQFF	TGTGCCATCAGTGAGTTTATGGGGGAGGATCCTGAGCAGTTCTTC
TRBV15	14	.	once	TRBJ1-1	CATSRATGKTEAFF	TGTGCCACCAGCAGGGCTACAGGGAAAACTGAAGCTTTCTTT
TRBV6-1	16	.	few	TRBJ2-4	CASSPLRKRDENIQYF	TGTGCCAGCAGCCCCCTCCGTAAGAGGGACGAAAACATTCAGTACTTC
TRBV10-3	12	.	.	TRBJ2-7	CAISETGHEQYF	TGTGCCATCAGTGAGACCGGGCACGAGCAGTACTTC
TRBV6-2/TRBV6-3	13	.	many	TRBJ2-1	CASSSSSGNEQFF	TGTGCCAGCAGTTCGTCGAGCGGCAATGAGCAGTTCTTC
TRBV12-3/TRBV12-4	17	TRBD2	.	TRBJ2-5	CASSSRLAGGLWETQYF	TGTGCCAGCAGTTCTCGACTAGCGGGGGGGCTTTGGGAGACCCAGTACTTC
TRBV5-4	15	.	.	TRBJ2-2	CASSLREMATGELFF	TGTGCCAGCAGCTTGCGGGAAATGGCCACCGGGGAGCTGTTTTTT
TRBV20-1	13	.	.	TRBJ2-5	CSASLLAQETQYF	TGCAGTGCTAGTCTTCTGGCACAAGAGACCCAGTACTTC
TRBV28	15	.	.	TRBJ2-7	CASSTWEAFPYEQYF	TGTGCCAGCAGTACGTGGGAGGCCTTCCCCTACGAGCAGTACTTC
TRBV14	12	TRBD2	few	TRBJ2-1	CASSPGLAGRFF	TGTGCCAGCAGCCCCGGACTAGCCGGGCGGTTCTTC
TRBV3-1	15	.	few	TRBJ2-3	CASSPPGAGTDTQYF	TGTGCCAGCAGCCCCCCGGGGGCCGGAACAGATACGCAGTATTTT
TRBV7-2	16	.	few	TRBJ2-7	CASSLGIRDAAYEQYF	TGTGCCAGCAGCTTAGGAATCCGGGACGCCGCCTACGAGCAGTACTTC